The 24 T cell receptor beta chains in this list originate from one sample, sequenced in a study of T cells in localized non-small cell lung cancer. Sequenced by immunoSEQ multiplex PCR; TCRdb stores in-frame clones only, minus some. This sample has tens of thousands of clones, with about 86% found just once. This specimen was peripheral blood mononuclear cells, taken before any cancer treatment. These receptors all come from a male donor at least 60 years old with stage II lung adenocarcinoma.

This sequence joins TRBV27 and TRBJ1-1, with a weak D call TRBD1 (5 bases). The ends were cut back, 2 bases at V and 8 bases at J, with 21 bases in the middle. The CDR3 extends over 16 amino acids. CDR1 and CDR2 (germline): MNHEY, SMNVEV (reference sequence). The CDR3 nucleotides are TGTGCCAGCAGTTTAAGACAGTCTCGCGGGACCGGCGAAGCTTTCTTT. Its translation is CASSLRQSRGTGEAFF.

The V call is TRBV5-6, the J call TRBJ1-2, with 7 bases lining up with TRBD1. CDR1 and CDR2 from the germline V gene are SGHDT and YYEEEE. The CDR3 totals 14 residues. V gave up 4 bases and J gave up 2 bases; unmatched junction bases: 5. CDR3 sequence reads: CASSAGTANYGYTF. The CDR3 DNA reads as TGTGCCAGCAGCGCCGGGACAGCGAACTATGGCTACACCTTC.

CDR3: CASRTVGRIKETQYF. In DNA, the CDR3 is TGTGCCAGCAGAACCGTTGGGCGGATAAAAGAGACCCAGTACTTC. The chain is built from TRBV5-6 and TRBJ2-5; D gene unclear. CDR1 is SGHDT, CDR2 YYEEEE, per germline. Trimming removed 5 bases at V and 3 bases at J, with 17 bases between. This CDR3 region has 15 residues.

The chain recombines TRBV4-1 with TRBJ2-5; TRBD2 aligns across 7 bases. Germline V lookup: CDR1 MGHRA, CDR2 YSYEKL. The CDR3 has 14 amino acids. Trimming took 4 bases from V and 5 from J; bases not matched to a gene: 7. CDR3 DNA: TGCGCCAGCAGCCGGGGACCAGCGGGGGAGACCCAGTACTTC. Translated, it gives CASSRGPAGETQYF.

The chain combines TRBV30 with TRBJ2-1; 10 bases fit TRBD2. CDR3 size: 13 residues. The germline gives CDR1 GTSNPN, CDR2 SVGIG (reference sequence). Trimming cost V 3 bases and J 12 bases; bases outside gene matches: 8. CDR3 DNA sequence: TGTGCCTGGAGCACTAGCGGGATTAACGTGCAGTTCTTC. Residues: CAWSTSGINVQFF.

Only a few counts were recorded for this clone. The V gene is TRBV30, the J gene TRBJ1-5; tentatively, D is TRBD1 (6 bases). V was cut by 7 bases and J by 5 bases, with 18 bases left in between. The CDR3 runs to 14 residues. The germline CDR1 and CDR2 sequences are GTSNPN and SVGIG (reference sequence). CDR3 nucleotide sequence: TGTGCCTACTCCGGGGGGCGATCCGATCAGCCCCAGCATTTT. Amino acid sequence: CAYSGGRSDQPQHF.

The chain carries TRBV29-1 and TRBJ1-1; no reliable D call. There are 13 residues in the CDR3. Germline CDR1 and CDR2: SQVTM and ANQGSEA. With 7 bases removed from V and 2 bases from J, the gap between germline ends came to 14 bases. The CDR3 DNA sequence: TGCAGCGCCAACCAGGTAGGAAACACTGAAGCTTTCTTT. Protein sequence: CSANQVGNTEAFF.

The rearrangement links TRBV6-6 to TRBJ1-3; D uncertain. This CDR3 has 12 amino acids. Trimming shortened V by 6 bases and J by 4 bases, and 7 bases separated the two germline ends. CDR1 is MNHNY and CDR2 is SVGAGI in the germline V gene (reference sequence). The CDR3: CASSPQGNTIYF. The CDR3 DNA reads TGTGCCAGCAGCCCTCAAGGAAACACCATATATTTT.

The chain carries TRBV5-1 and TRBJ1-4; 11 nucleotides line up with TRBD1. The CDR3 contains 14 residues. Per the germline V gene, CDR1 is SGHRS and CDR2 is YFSETQ. The trim removed 4 bases at V and 9 bases at J, leaving 5 bases unmatched. CDR3 region: CASSVGTGGKKLFF. CDR3 DNA sequence: TGCGCCAGCAGCGTCGGGACAGGGGGGAAAAAACTGTTTTTT.

The V gene is TRBV5-6, the J gene TRBJ2-3, with 8 bases aligning to TRBD2. CDR1 and CDR2 from the germline V gene are SGHDT and YYEEEE. There are 14 residues in the CDR3. V lost 7 bases to trimming and J lost 4 bases; unmatched junction nucleotides: 8. DNA for the CDR3: TGTGCCAGCGGGATCGTCGGGAGGGCAGATACGCAGTATTTT. This codes for CASGIVGRADTQYF.

This clone was seen only once. CDR3 DNA sequence: TGTGCCAGCCGGCCAGCGGGGTACAATGAGCAGTTCTTC. Translating gives CASRPAGYNEQFF. This chain links TRBV6-5 with TRBJ2-1; TRBD2 matches 7 bases. Germline CDR1 reads MNHEY; CDR2 reads SVGAGI. This CDR3 is built from 13 residues. V was clipped by 8 bases and J by 4 bases; unmatched bases: 5.

V is TRBV15 and J is TRBJ2-5; D remains ambiguous. CDR3 length equals 13 residues. Trimming cost V 1 base and J 2 bases, with 5 bases left between them. Germline CDR1 LNHNV, CDR2 YYDKDF (reference sequence). The CDR3 DNA sequence: TGTGCCACCAGCAGAGCCTGGCAAGAGACCCAGTACTTC. Translation gives CATSRAWQETQYF. The entire variable domain, with the rest obtained from reference TRBV15 and TRBJ2-5, is as follows: DAMVIQNPRYQVTQFGKPVTLSCSQTLNHNVMYWYQQKSSQAPKLLFHYYDKDFNNEADTPDNFQSRRPNTSFCFLDIRSPGLGDTAMYLCATSRAWQETQYFGPGTRLLVL.

The chain is built from TRBV30 and TRBJ1-2; D gene uncertain. The germline V and J ends were trimmed by 0 bases and 6 bases, with 11 bases remaining between them. Germline CDR1 GTSNPN, CDR2 SVGIG (reference sequence). CDR3 size: 13 residues. This CDR3 reads CAWSVSREHGYTF. CDR3 coding DNA: TGTGCCTGGAGTGTCTCAAGGGAGCATGGCTACACCTTC.

This sequence joins TRBV5-1 and TRBJ2-1; a possible D gene is TRBD2 (7 bases). This CDR3 has 15 amino acids. V lost 5 bases and J lost 4, with 16 bases in between. Looked up from germline, CDR1 is SGHRS and CDR2 is YFSETQ. This CDR3 is CASSPAGDTYNEQFF. DNA for the CDR3: TGCGCCAGCAGTCCGGCGGGGGACACGTACAATGAGCAGTTCTTC.

The gene calls are TRBV4-1 and TRBJ2-3, with a possible D match to TRBD2 (5 bases). V lost 5 bases, J lost 6 bases, and 12 bases lay in between. In germline, CDR1 is MGHRA, CDR2 YSYEKL. CDR3 length: 13 amino acids. The CDR3 DNA reads as TGCGCCAGCAGCGGGCTAGCAATGGATACGCAGTATTTT. It is translated as CASSGLAMDTQYF.

This clone was seen a few times. The chain uses TRBV15 and TRBJ1-2; D unresolved. The CDR3 covers 15 residues. The V end lost 1 base, the J end lost 0 bases, and 9 bases lay between the germline ends. Germline CDR1 is LNHNV and CDR2 is YYDKDF (reference sequence). The CDR3 reads CATSRAYSTNYGYTF. CDR3 DNA: TGTGCCACCAGCAGAGCCTACAGTACTAACTATGGCTACACCTTC.

V and J are TRBV7-2 and TRBJ1-5; 10 bases are a match to TRBD1. In germline, CDR1 is SGHTA, CDR2 FQGNSA. Unmatched junction bases numbered 2, after V lost 1 base and J lost 5 bases. The CDR3 has 15 amino acids. The CDR3 nucleotides are TGTGCCAGCAGCTTAGTGGGGACAGGGGATCAGCCCCAGCATTTT. Encoded protein: CASSLVGTGDQPQHF.

Turning to this clone: The CDR3 does not end in the conserved phenylalanine or tryptophan, so this is likely a read error. It is unclear where the CDR3 begins or ends on the DNA, so no DNA is shown, and the CDR3 is as TCRdb lists it. The rearrangement links TRBV7-6 to TRBJ2-7; TRBD1, as called in the table, went unchecked against the DNA. Counting both end residues, the CDR3 totals 13 amino acids. Germline values: CDR1 SGHVS, CDR2 FNYEAQ. The CDR3 region is CASSSPDHPDTVL.

The chain links TRBV6-1 to TRBJ1-3; D gene ambiguous. CDR3 length: 13 amino acids. Trimming took off 2 bases at V and 2 bases at J, with 4 bases between the two ends. CDR1 is MNHNS, CDR2 SASEGT, per germline. The CDR3 nucleotides are TGTGCCAGCAGTGAACGACCTGGAAACACCATATATTTT. Translating it yields CASSERPGNTIYF.

The chain has TRBV11-2 and TRBJ1-5; D is ambiguous. Germline-derived CDR1 and CDR2 are SGHAT and FQNNGV. The CDR3 spans 13 residues. Trimming removed 5 bases from V and 2 bases from J, with 7 bases in between. CDR3 loop: CASSLQGNQPQHF. For the CDR3, the DNA is TGTGCCAGCAGCCTCCAGGGCAATCAGCCCCAGCATTTT.

The V call is TRBV5-6, the J call TRBJ1-1; D not certain. The CDR3 runs to 15 residues. Germline CDR1 SGHDT, CDR2 YYEEEE. Trimming removed 4 bases at V and 5 bases at J, with 18 bases between. The CDR3 spells CASSVTQVRRTEAFF. CDR3 sequence (DNA): TGTGCCAGCAGCGTGACCCAGGTGAGGAGGACTGAAGCTTTCTTT.

The chain employs TRBV10-3 and TRBJ2-2, with D possibly being TRBD1 (6 bases). The germline V gene encodes CDR1 ENHRY and CDR2 SYGVKD. The CDR3 consists of 14 residues. The V and J ends lost 10 bases and 3 bases respectively, with 15 bases between them. The CDR3 sequence: CASRRGQYTGELFF. The CDR3 DNA follows: TGTGCCAGCCGGCGAGGACAGTACACCGGGGAGCTGTTTTTT.

This rearrangement joins TRBV19 to TRBJ1-5; D is possibly TRBD1 (6 bases). Germline loops: CDR1 LNHDA, CDR2 SQIVND (reference sequence). This CDR3 is built from 17 residues. V lost 8 bases and J lost 7, with 27 bases in between. CDR3 amino acids: CASRPASGQGIRQPQHF. The CDR3, as DNA: TGTGCCAGTCGTCCCGCCTCCGGTCAGGGGATAAGGCAGCCCCAGCATTTT. The complete variable domain, with remaining parts taken from reference TRBV19 and TRBJ1-5, reads DGGITQSPKYLFRKEGQNVTLSCEQNLNHDAMYWYRQDPGQGLRLIYYSQIVNDFQKGDIAEGYSVSREKKESFPLTVTSAQKNPTAFYLCASRPASGQGIRQPQHFGDGTRLSIL.

The chain uses TRBV5-4 and TRBJ2-5; possibly TRBD1 or TRBD2 for D (5 bases each). This CDR3 comprises 15 residues. The germline CDR1 and CDR2 sequences are SGHNT and YYREEE (reference sequence). The V end was cut by 3 bases, the J end by 5 bases, with 17 bases between. The CDR3 region has the DNA TGTGCCAGCAGCTCCGCCGGGGCCCGGTCGGAGACCCAGTACTTC. Translated: CASSSAGARSETQYF.